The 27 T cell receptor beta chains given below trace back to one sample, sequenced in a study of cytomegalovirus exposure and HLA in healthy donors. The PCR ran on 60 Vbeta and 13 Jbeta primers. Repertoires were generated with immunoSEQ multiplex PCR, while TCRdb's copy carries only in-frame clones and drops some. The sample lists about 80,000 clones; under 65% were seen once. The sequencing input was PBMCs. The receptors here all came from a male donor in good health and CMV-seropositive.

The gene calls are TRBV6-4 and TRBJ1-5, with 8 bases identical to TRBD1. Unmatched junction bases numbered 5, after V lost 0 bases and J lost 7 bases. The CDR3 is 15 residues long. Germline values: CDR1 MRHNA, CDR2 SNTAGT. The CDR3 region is CASSDSQGAEQPQHF. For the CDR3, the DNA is TGTGCCAGCAGTGACTCTCAGGGGGCGGAACAGCCCCAGCATTTT.

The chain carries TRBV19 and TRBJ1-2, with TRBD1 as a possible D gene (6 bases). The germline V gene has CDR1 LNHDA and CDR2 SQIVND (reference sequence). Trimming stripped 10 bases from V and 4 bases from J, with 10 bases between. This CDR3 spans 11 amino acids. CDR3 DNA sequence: TGTGCCACCAAAGGGGGCTATGGCTACACCTTC. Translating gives CATKGGYGYTF. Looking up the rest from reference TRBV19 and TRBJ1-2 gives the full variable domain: DGGITQSPKYLFRKEGQNVTLSCEQNLNHDAMYWYRQDPGQGLRLIYYSQIVNDFQKGDIAEGYSVSREKKESFPLTVTSAQKNPTAFYLCATKGGYGYTFGSGTRLTVV.

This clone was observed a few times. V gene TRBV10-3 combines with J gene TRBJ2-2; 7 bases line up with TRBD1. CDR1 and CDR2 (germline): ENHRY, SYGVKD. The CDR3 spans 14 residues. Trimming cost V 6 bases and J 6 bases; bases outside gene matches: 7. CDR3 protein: CAIRGDSLAGELFF. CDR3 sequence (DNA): TGTGCCATCAGGGGGGACAGTCTGGCCGGGGAGCTGTTTTTT.

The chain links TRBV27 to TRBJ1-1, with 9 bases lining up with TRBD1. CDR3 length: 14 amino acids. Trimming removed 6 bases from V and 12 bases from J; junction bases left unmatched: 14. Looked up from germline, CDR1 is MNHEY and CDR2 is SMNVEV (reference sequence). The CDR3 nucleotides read TGTGCCAGCAGGGGTGGTGTCCGCGGGACAGGGTCTTTCTTT. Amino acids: CASRGGVRGTGSFF.

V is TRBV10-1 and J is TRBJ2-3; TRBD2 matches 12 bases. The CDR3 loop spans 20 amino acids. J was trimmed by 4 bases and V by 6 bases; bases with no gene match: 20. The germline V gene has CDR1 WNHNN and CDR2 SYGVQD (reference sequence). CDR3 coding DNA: TGCGCCAGCAGCGAGGGACCGACTAGCGGGAGAGTGGATAGAGCAGATACGCAGTATTTT. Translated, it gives CASSEGPTSGRVDRADTQYF.

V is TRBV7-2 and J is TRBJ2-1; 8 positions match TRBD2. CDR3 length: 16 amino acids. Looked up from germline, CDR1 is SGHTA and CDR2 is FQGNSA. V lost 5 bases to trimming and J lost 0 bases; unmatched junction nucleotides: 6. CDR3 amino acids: CASSPTSGSSYNEQFF. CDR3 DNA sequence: TGTGCCAGCAGCCCCACTAGCGGCAGCTCCTACAATGAGCAGTTCTTC.

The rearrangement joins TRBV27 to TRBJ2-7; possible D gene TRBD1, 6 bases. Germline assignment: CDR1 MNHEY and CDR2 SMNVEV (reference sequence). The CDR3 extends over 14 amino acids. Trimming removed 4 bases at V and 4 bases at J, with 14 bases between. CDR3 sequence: CASSSIRGAYEQYF. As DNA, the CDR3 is TGTGCCAGCAGTTCGATCAGGGGAGCTTACGAGCAGTACTTC.

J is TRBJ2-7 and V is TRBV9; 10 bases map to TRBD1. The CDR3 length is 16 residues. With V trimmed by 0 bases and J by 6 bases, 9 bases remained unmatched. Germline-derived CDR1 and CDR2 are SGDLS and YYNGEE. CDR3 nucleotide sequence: TGTGCCAGCAGCGTAGCAGAAGACAGGGGGCTGGGCGAGCAGTACTTC. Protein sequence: CASSVAEDRGLGEQYF. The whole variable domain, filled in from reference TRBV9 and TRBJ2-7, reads DSGVTQTPKHLITATGQRVTLRCSPRSGDLSVYWYQQSLDQGLQFLIQYYNGEERAKGNILERFSAQQFPDLHSELNLSSLELGDSALYFCASSVAEDRGLGEQYFGPGTRLTVT.

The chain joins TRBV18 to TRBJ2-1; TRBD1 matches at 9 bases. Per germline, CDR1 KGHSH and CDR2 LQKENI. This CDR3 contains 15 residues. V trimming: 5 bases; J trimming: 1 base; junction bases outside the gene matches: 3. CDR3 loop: CASSTDRGSYNEQFF. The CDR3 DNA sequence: TGTGCCAGCTCAACTGACAGGGGGTCCTACAATGAGCAGTTCTTC.

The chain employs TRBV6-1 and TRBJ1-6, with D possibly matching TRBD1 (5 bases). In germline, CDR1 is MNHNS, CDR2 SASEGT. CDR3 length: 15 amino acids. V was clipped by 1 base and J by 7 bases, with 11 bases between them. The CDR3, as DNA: TGTGCCAGCAGTGAAGAAGTCAGGGTCAATTCACCCCTCCACTTT. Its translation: CASSEEVRVNSPLHF.

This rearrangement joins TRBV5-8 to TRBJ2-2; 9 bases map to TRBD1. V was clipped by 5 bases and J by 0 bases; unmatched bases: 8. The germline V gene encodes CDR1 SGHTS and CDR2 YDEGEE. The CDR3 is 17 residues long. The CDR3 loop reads CASSLTGGAANTGELFF. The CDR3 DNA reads TGTGCCAGCAGTCTGACAGGGGGTGCTGCGAACACCGGGGAGCTGTTTTTT.

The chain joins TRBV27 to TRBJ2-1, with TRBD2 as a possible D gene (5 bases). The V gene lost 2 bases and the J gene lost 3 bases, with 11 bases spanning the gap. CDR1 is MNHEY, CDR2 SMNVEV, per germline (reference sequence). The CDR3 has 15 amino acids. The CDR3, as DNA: TGTGCCAGCAGTTTAGACCAGCGGAGCTACAATGAGCAGTTCTTC. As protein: CASSLDQRSYNEQFF.

CDR3 amino acids: CASSLSRVLQETQYF. The CDR3 DNA follows: TGTGCCAGCAGCTTGAGCAGGGTGCTCCAAGAGACCCAGTACTTC. This chain links TRBV5-4 with TRBJ2-5; perhaps TRBD1 as D (5 bases). Germline-derived CDR1 and CDR2 are SGHNT and YYREEE (reference sequence). CDR3 length: 15 amino acids. Trimming pared 1 base from V and 1 base from J, leaving 11 bases between.

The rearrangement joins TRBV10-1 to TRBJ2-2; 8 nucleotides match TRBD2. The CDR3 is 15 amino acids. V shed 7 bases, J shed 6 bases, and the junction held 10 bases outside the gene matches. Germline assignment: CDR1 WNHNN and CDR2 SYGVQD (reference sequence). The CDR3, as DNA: TGCGCCAGCACCGGGGGGGTAGGGGAAGCCGGGGAGCTGTTTTTT. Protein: CASTGGVGEAGELFF.

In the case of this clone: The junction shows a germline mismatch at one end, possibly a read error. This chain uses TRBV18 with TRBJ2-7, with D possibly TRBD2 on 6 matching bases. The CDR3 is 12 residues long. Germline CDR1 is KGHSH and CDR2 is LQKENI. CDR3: CASSPLEGLRDF. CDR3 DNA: TGTGCCAGCTCACCCTTGGAGGGCCTACGAGACTTC. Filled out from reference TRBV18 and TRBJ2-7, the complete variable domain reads NAGVMQNPRHLVRRRGQEARLRCSPMKGHSHVYWYRQLPEEGLKFMVYLQKENIIDESGMPKERFSAEFPKEGPSILRIQQVVRGDSAAYFCASSPLEGLRDFGPGTRLTVT.

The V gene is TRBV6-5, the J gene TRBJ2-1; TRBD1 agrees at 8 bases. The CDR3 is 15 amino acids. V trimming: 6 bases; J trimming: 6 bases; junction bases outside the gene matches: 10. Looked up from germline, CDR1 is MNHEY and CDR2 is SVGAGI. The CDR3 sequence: CASSPQGAFPNEQFF. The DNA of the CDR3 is TGTGCCAGCAGCCCCCAGGGGGCATTCCCCAATGAGCAGTTCTTC.

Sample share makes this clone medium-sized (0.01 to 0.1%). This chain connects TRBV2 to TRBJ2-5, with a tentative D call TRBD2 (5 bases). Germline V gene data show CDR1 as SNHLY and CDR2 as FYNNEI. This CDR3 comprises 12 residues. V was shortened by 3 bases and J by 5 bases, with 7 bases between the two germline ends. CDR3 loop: CASSESGETQYF. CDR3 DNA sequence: TGTGCCAGCAGTGAGTCGGGGGAGACCCAGTACTTC.

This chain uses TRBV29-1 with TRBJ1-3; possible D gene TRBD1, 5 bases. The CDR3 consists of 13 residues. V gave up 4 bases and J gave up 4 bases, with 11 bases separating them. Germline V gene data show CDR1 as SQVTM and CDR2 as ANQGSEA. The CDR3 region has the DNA TGCAGCGTTGCCAGGGCGAGCGGAAACACCATATATTTT. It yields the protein CSVARASGNTIYF. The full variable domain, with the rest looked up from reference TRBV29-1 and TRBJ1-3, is SAVISQKPSRDICQRGTSLTIQCQVDSQVTMMFWYRQQPGQSLTLIATANQGSEATYESGFVIDKFPISRPNLTFSTLTVSNMSPEDSSIYLCSVARASGNTIYFGEGSWLTVV.

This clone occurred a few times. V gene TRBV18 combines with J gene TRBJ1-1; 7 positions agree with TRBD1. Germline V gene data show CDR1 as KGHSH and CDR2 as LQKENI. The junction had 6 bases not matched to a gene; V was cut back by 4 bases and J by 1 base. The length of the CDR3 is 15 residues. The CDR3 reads CASSRDSLGNTEAFF. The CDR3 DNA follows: TGTGCCAGCTCACGGGACAGTCTCGGGAACACTGAAGCTTTCTTT.

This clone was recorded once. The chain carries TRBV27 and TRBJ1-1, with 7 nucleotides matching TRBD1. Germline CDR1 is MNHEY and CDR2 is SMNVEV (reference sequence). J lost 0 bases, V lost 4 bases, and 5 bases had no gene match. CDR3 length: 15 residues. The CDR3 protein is CASSSKTGLNTEAFF. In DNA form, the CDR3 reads TGTGCCAGCAGTTCCAAGACAGGGTTGAACACTGAAGCTTTCTTT.

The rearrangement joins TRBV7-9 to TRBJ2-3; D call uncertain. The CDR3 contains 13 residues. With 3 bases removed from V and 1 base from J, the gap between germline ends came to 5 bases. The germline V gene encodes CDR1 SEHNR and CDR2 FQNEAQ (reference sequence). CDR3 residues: CASSFRGTDTQYF. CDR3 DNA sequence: TGTGCCAGCAGCTTTAGAGGCACAGATACGCAGTATTTT.

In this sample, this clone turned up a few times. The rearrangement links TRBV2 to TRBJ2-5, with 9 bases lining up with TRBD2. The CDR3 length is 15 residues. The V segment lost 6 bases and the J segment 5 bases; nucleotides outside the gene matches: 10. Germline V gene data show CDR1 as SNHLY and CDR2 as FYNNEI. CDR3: CASRVNRGLAETQYF. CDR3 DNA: TGTGCCAGCAGAGTGAATCGGGGACTAGCTGAGACCCAGTACTTC.

The CDR3 coding sequence is TGTGCCAGTAGTGTTGTCGCAGGGGGCGTGAGGGCAGATACGCAGTATTTT. Its protein product is CASSVVAGGVRADTQYF. V usage is TRBV19 and J usage is TRBJ2-3; 8 bases are shared with TRBD1. After removal of 5 bases from V and 4 bases from J, the junction contained 14 bases not matched to a gene. There are 17 residues in the CDR3. The germline V gene encodes CDR1 LNHDA and CDR2 SQIVND (reference sequence).

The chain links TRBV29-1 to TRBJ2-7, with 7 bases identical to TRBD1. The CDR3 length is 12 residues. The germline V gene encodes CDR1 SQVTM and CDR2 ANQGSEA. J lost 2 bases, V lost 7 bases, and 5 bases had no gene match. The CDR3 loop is CSAKGQTYEQYF. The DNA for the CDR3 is TGCAGCGCAAAGGGACAGACCTACGAGCAGTACTTC.

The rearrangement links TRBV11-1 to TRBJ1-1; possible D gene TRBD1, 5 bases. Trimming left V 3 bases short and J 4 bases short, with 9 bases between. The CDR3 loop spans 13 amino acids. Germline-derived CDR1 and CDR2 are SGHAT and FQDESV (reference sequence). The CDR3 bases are TGTGCCAGCAGCTTTGGCCAGGGCACTGAAGCTTTCTTT. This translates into CASSFGQGTEAFF. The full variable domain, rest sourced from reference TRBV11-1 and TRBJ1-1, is EAEVAQSPRYKITEKSQAVAFWCDPISGHATLYWYRQILGQGPELLVQFQDESVVDDSQLPKDRFSAERLKGVDSTLKIQPAELGDSAMYLCASSFGQGTEAFFGQGTRLTVV.

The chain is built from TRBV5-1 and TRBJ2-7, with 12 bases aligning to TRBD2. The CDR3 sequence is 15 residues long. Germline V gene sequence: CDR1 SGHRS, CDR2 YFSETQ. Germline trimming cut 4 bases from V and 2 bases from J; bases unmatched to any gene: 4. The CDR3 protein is CASSAGLAGPYEQYF. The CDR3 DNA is TGCGCCAGCAGCGCCGGACTAGCGGGGCCCTACGAGCAGTACTTC.

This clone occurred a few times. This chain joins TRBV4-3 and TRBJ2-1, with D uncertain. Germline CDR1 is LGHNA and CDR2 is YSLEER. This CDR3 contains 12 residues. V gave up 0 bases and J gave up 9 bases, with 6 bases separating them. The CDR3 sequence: CASSQERSEQFF. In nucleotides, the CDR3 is TGCGCCAGCAGCCAAGAGCGGAGTGAGCAGTTCTTC.